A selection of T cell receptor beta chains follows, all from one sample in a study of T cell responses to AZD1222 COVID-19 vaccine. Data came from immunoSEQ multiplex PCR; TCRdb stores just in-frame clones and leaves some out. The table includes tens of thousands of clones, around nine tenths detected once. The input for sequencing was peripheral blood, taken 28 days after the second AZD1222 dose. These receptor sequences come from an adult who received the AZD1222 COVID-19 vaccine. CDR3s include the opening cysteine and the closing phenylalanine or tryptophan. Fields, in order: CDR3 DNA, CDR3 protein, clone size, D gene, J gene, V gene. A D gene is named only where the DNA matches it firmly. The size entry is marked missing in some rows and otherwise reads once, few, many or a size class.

CDR3 DNA: TGTGCCAGCAGTGTAGATAGTGATACGCAGTATTTT
CDR3 protein: CASSVDSDTQYF
clone size: NA
D gene: NA
J gene: TRBJ2-3
V gene: TRBV2

CDR3 DNA: TGTGCCAGCAGTGTGGGACAGGGGTACGAGCAGTACTTC
CDR3 protein: CASSVGQGYEQYF
clone size: medium-sized
D gene: TRBD1
J gene: TRBJ2-7
V gene: TRBV28

CDR3 DNA: TGTGCCAGCAGTTACCGAGAAGGGACCTACGAGCAGTACTTC
CDR3 protein: CASSYREGTYEQYF
clone size: NA
D gene: NA
J gene: TRBJ2-7
V gene: TRBV6-5

CDR3 DNA: TGTGCCAGCAGCCCCCCGGCAGGGGATCTGTCTTATGGCTACACCTTC
CDR3 protein: CASSPPAGDLSYGYTF
clone size: few
D gene: NA
J gene: TRBJ1-2
V gene: TRBV9

CDR3 DNA: TGTGCCAGCAGCCAAGGTCTGGGGGACACTGAAGCTTTCTTT
CDR3 protein: CASSQGLGDTEAFF
clone size: NA
D gene: NA
J gene: TRBJ1-1
V gene: TRBV4-2

CDR3 DNA: TGTGCCAGCAGTGAAGACAGGGAGGACTGGGAGCAGTTCTTC
CDR3 protein: CASSEDREDWEQFF
clone size: NA
D gene: NA
J gene: TRBJ2-1
V gene: TRBV2

CDR3 DNA: TGTGCCAGCAGTGAAGTCGGGGGGCTGGAGACCCAGTACTTC
CDR3 protein: CASSEVGGLETQYF
clone size: NA
D gene: NA
J gene: TRBJ2-5
V gene: TRBV2

CDR3 DNA: TGTGCCAGCTCCCCCATCCCTGAAGCTTTCTTT
CDR3 protein: CASSPIPEAFF
clone size: NA
D gene: NA
J gene: TRBJ1-1
V gene: TRBV18

CDR3 DNA: TGTGCCAGCAGCTTAGCAGGGATGAGGATTGGCTACACCTTC
CDR3 protein: CASSLAGMRIGYTF
clone size: NA
D gene: NA
J gene: TRBJ1-2
V gene: TRBV7-9

CDR3 DNA: TGTGCCAGCAGCGAGTCCCAGGGTTGGGCCAAAAACATTCAGTACTTC
CDR3 protein: CASSESQGWAKNIQYF
clone size: once
D gene: NA
J gene: TRBJ2-4
V gene: TRBV9

CDR3 DNA: TGTGCCAGCAGTACGGACCTGGAGGATACGCAGTATTTT
CDR3 protein: CASSTDLEDTQYF
clone size: once
D gene: NA
J gene: TRBJ2-3
V gene: TRBV5-4

CDR3 DNA: TGTGCCAGTCAGCACCAAACAGGGGTGTTAGGGACCGGGGAGCTGTTTTTT
CDR3 protein: CASQHQTGVLGTGELFF
clone size: NA
D gene: TRBD1
J gene: TRBJ2-2
V gene: TRBV19

CDR3 DNA: TGTGCCAGCAGCTTCGGAGGAGGCTACACCTTC
CDR3 protein: CASSFGGGYTF
clone size: NA
D gene: NA
J gene: TRBJ1-2
V gene: TRBV9

CDR3 DNA: TGTGCCAGCAGCTCGTCGGGGAACACTGAAGCTTTCTTT
CDR3 protein: CASSSSGNTEAFF
clone size: NA
D gene: NA
J gene: TRBJ1-1
V gene: TRBV7-3

CDR3 DNA: TGTGCCAGCTCACCCTCACCCGGTTTTGGGCAGAAAGAGACCCAGTACTTC
CDR3 protein: CASSPSPGFGQKETQYF
clone size: NA
D gene: NA
J gene: TRBJ2-5
V gene: TRBV18

CDR3 DNA: TGCAGCGTTAGTGGGCTAGCGGGTGCCTACGAGCAGTACTTC
CDR3 protein: CSVSGLAGAYEQYF
clone size: NA
D gene: TRBD2
J gene: TRBJ2-7
V gene: TRBV29-1